This T cell receptor (beta chain) was documented in a study of OX40 agonist ivuxolimab in advanced cancers. Study details: Ivuxolimab, which patients received intravenously every 2 weeks, was dosed at 0.01 to 10 mg/kg. Points from the study as a whole: Expanded peripheral T-cell antigen specificity went undetermined. More expanded clones were seen, on average, in CD8+ T cells than in CD4+.

This CDR3 is 17 amino acids long. CDR1 is SGHDT, CDR2 YYEEEE, per germline. Germline trimming cut 0 bases from V and 4 bases from J; bases unmatched to any gene: 7. Patients who had autoimmune disease history or got systemic immunosuppression were left out. Assay: immunoSEQ multiplex PCR; the TCRdb copy retains only in-frame clones and omits some. This table has around 23,000 clones, 70% to 90% appearing once. This clone appeared once. Its antigen is not known. The gene calls are TRBV5-6 and TRBJ2-5; 12 nucleotides match TRBD2. This clonotype was obtained from an adult with an advanced solid tumor such as melanoma, head and neck, liver or kidney cancer. Sequenced here: CD4+ or CD8+ T cells sorted from blood, sampled in a trial of the OX40 agonist ivuxolimab. In nucleotides, the CDR3 is TGTGCCAGCAGCTTGGATCTAGCGGGGGGGCCGGGAGAGACCCAGTACTTC. Its protein product is CASSLDLAGGPGETQYF.